One T cell receptor (beta chain) is described in this entry. The data are from a study of T cells in tuberculosis. The trim removed 7 bases at V and 0 bases at J, leaving 1 base unmatched. The CDR3 consists of 14 residues. Germline V gene data show CDR1 as SGHRS and CDR2 as YFSETQ. Sample time point: new active TB diagnosis, blood taken before or within 7 days of starting treatment. This table comes from immunoSEQ multiplex PCR, and its TCRdb copy is limited to in-frame clones, with some not included. The sample has about 49,000 clones, 90% to 95% seen once. The sequenced sample was PBMCs, obtained at tuberculosis diagnosis. The chain couples TRBV5-1 to TRBJ2-2; TRBD1 agrees at 9 bases. The clonotype was recovered from an adult with tuberculosis. The CDR3 nucleotides are TGCGCCAGCGGGACAGGGACGAACACCGGGGAGCTGTTTTTT. This codes for CASGTGTNTGELFF.